Listed here are 18 T cell receptor beta chains from one sample, sequenced in a study of blood T cells in healthy people across ages. The authors ran a second PCR of roughly 6 to 12 cycles using a sample-barcoded 5' primer and a J-beta primer mix. TCRdb independently ran MiXCR on the 5' RACE reads; one entry per CDR3 protein. Of about 650,000 distinct CDR3 sequences listed, 32% are singletons. What was sequenced was blood. Receptor source: a woman older than 75 in good health.

This clonotype was found many times. This chain joins TRBV20-1 and TRBJ2-7; TRBD1 matches 9 bases. The CDR3 totals 13 residues. Germline CDR1 and CDR2: DFQATT and SNEGSKA (reference sequence). The V and J ends lost 4 bases and 4 bases, in that order; junction bases with no gene match: 5. In DNA form, the CDR3 reads TGCAGTGCTAACAGGGGGCTTCTGTACGAGCAGTACTTC. Protein: CSANRGLLYEQYF.

The chain links TRBV30 to TRBJ1-2, with TRBD1 matching over 9 bases. Per germline, CDR1 GTSNPN and CDR2 SVGIG (reference sequence). This CDR3 has 14 amino acids. V shed 3 bases and J 7 bases; nucleotides not matched to a gene: 9. The CDR3 DNA reads as TGTGCCTGGAGGGAATCCGGGACAGGGTCTGGCTACACCTTC. Amino acid sequence: CAWRESGTGSGYTF.

The rearrangement joins TRBV7-9 to TRBJ1-1; unclear D gene. Germline CDR1 reads SEHNR; CDR2 reads FQNEAQ (reference sequence). The CDR3 is 12 amino acids. Between the trimmed V and J ends, which lost 4 bases and 4 bases, there was a span of 7 bases. The CDR3 nucleotides read TGTGCCAGCAGCTCTCCAGTCACTGAAGCTTTCTTT. Residues: CASSSPVTEAFF.

With regard to this clonotype: With a much larger clone just one base away, this may be a read error. The V gene is TRBV24-1, the J gene TRBJ2-3, with D unresolved. CDR3 length: 14 amino acids. Germline V gives CDR1 KGHDR, CDR2 SFDVKD. CDR3 bases: TGTGCCACCAGTGGTAACGACGGCACAGATGCGCAGTATTTT. The encoded protein is CATSGNDGTDAQYF.

This chain connects TRBV5-1 to TRBJ2-1; a possible D gene is TRBD1 (6 bases). The CDR3 has 15 residues. The germline V and J ends were trimmed by 0 bases and 6 bases, with 13 bases remaining between them. Looked up from germline, CDR1 is SGHRS and CDR2 is YFSETQ. CDR3 loop: CASSLEQGKVNEQFF. The CDR3 bases are TGCGCCAGCAGCTTGGAACAGGGTAAAGTCAATGAGCAGTTCTTC.

This chain uses TRBV12-3 or TRBV12-4 with TRBJ2-3; 7 bases are a match to TRBD1. The V and J ends lost 5 bases and 3 bases, in that order; junction bases with no gene match: 11. The CDR3 runs 16 residues. This CDR3 reads CASSGDRGLRTDTQYF. CDR3 nucleotide sequence: TGTGCCAGCAGTGGGGACAGAGGGTTGAGAACAGATACGCAGTATTTT.

The rearrangement joins TRBV7-2 to TRBJ2-5; D not certain. CDR3 length: 12 residues. Germline V gene sequence: CDR1 SGHTA, CDR2 FQGNSA. Trimming shortened V by 3 bases and J by 11 bases, and 13 bases separated the two germline ends. CDR3 sequence: CASSFSGYKQYF. The CDR3 DNA follows: TGTGCCAGCAGCTTTTCGGGCTACAAGCAGTACTTC.

This clonotype was counted at least ten times. The V and J genes are TRBV5-1 and TRBJ2-3; TRBD1 matches 7 bases. Unmatched junction bases numbered 14, after V lost 4 bases and J lost 0 bases. The CDR3 contains 18 residues. CDR1 is SGHRS, CDR2 YFSETQ, per germline. CDR3 bases: TGCGCCAGCAGCGGGAACACGACTAACAGGGGTAGCACAGATACGCAGTATTTT. Protein product: CASSGNTTNRGSTDTQYF. The entire variable domain, with the rest obtained from reference TRBV5-1 and TRBJ2-3, is as follows: KAGVTQTPRYLIKTRGQQVTLSCSPISGHRSVSWYQQTPGQGLQFLFEYFSETQRNKGNFPGRFSGRQFSNSRSEMNVSTLELGDSALYLCASSGNTTNRGSTDTQYFGPGTRLTVL.

This clonotype turned up a few times. A much larger clone differs from this one at a single base, so this may be a read error. The chain recombines TRBV20-1 with TRBJ2-7, with a possible D match to TRBD2 (6 bases). From germline, CDR1 is DFQATT and CDR2 SNEGSKA (reference sequence). Trimming cost V 0 bases and J 10 bases, with 22 bases left between them. The length of the CDR3 is 15 residues. This CDR3 reads CSARDGGKAQEPQYF. The CDR3 nucleotides read TGCAGTGCTAGAGATGGAGGGAAGGCCCAAGAGCCCCAGTACTTC.

This clonotype was detected ten times or more. This sequence joins TRBV4-3 and TRBJ2-5, with D tentatively TRBD1 or TRBD2 (5 bases each). This CDR3 contains 15 residues. CDR1 is LGHNA, CDR2 YSLEER, per germline. Between the trimmed V and J ends, which lost 0 bases and 5 bases, there was a span of 13 bases. CDR3 in amino acids: CASSQDFRAGETQYF. In DNA form, the CDR3 reads TGCGCCAGCAGCCAAGATTTCAGGGCGGGTGAGACCCAGTACTTC.

The genes are TRBV10-3 and TRBJ2-5; 10 nucleotides match TRBD2. The junction had 4 bases not matched to a gene; V was cut back by 2 bases and J by 13 bases. Germline assignment: CDR1 ENHRY and CDR2 SYGVKD. This CDR3 is 12 amino acids long. The CDR3 DNA sequence: TGTGCCATCAGTGAGGGGAGACTAGCGGGGTACTTC. Its protein is CAISEGRLAGYF.

V and J are TRBV6-2 or TRBV6-3 and TRBJ1-1; weak D call: TRBD1 (6 bases). The CDR3 runs to 14 residues. With 2 bases removed from V and 5 bases from J, the gap between germline ends came to 12 bases. The germline CDR1 and CDR2 sequences are MNHEY and SVGEGT. CDR3: CASSYARGATEAFF. CDR3 coding DNA: TGTGCCAGCAGTTACGCCCGGGGGGCTACTGAAGCTTTCTTT.

Ten or more counts support this clonotype. V and J are TRBV20-1 and TRBJ1-5, with D tentatively TRBD1 (5 bases). CDR3 length equals 15 residues. Germline values: CDR1 DFQATT, CDR2 SNEGSKA (reference sequence). Trimming pared 4 bases from V and 2 bases from J, leaving 15 bases between. The CDR3 coding sequence is TGCAGTGCTACTTCCCGCGGGGGGGGCAATCAGCCCCAGCATTTT. It codes for CSATSRGGGNQPQHF.

This clonotype was observed at least ten times. V usage is TRBV5-1 and J usage is TRBJ2-5; 12 nucleotides line up with TRBD2. CDR3 length equals 14 residues. Germline lookup yields CDR1 SGHRS and CDR2 YFSETQ. The V segment lost 6 bases and the J segment 2 bases; nucleotides outside the gene matches: 2. The CDR3 spells CASTGLAGQETQYF. The CDR3 DNA reads as TGCGCCAGCACCGGACTAGCGGGACAAGAGACCCAGTACTTC.

The CDR3 is CAWSSPGTSGGREQYF. The CDR3, as DNA: TGTGCCTGGAGTTCTCCCGGGACTAGCGGGGGTAGGGAGCAGTACTTC. The chain recombines TRBV30 with TRBJ2-7; 14 nucleotides agree with TRBD2. Germline values: CDR1 GTSNPN, CDR2 SVGIG (reference sequence). The CDR3 sequence is 16 residues long. V lost 2 bases and J lost 7; bases outside the gene matches: 10.

As to this clonotype: A clone one base away is much larger, so this may be a read error. The genes are TRBV6-5 and TRBJ1-6, with D possibly being TRBD1 (5 bases). CDR3 size: 16 residues. Looked up from germline, CDR1 is MNHEY and CDR2 is SVGAGI. CDR3 sequence: CASSPTTWGENSPLNF. For the CDR3, the DNA is TGTGCCAGCAGTCCTACCACCTGGGGCGAAAATTCACCCCTCAACTTT.

This clonotype showed up many times. This chain joins TRBV20-1 and TRBJ2-7, with 11 bases matching TRBD2. With V trimmed by 3 bases and J by 2 bases, 3 bases remained unmatched. The CDR3 has 14 amino acids. CDR1 is DFQATT and CDR2 is SNEGSKA in the germline V gene (reference sequence). The DNA for the CDR3 is TGCAGTGCTAGGTATAGCGGGGGGGCCTACGAGCAGTACTTC. Its translation: CSARYSGGAYEQYF.

The V and J genes are TRBV30 and TRBJ1-5; 9 bases are shared with TRBD1. Trimming at V came to 2 bases and at J to 2 bases, leaving 4 bases not matched to a gene. CDR1 is GTSNPN, CDR2 SVGIG, per germline (reference sequence). The CDR3 runs to 15 residues. Here the CDR3 DNA reads TGTGCCTGGAGTACGGGACAGGGCGGCAATCAGCCCCAGCATTTT. Translated: CAWSTGQGGNQPQHF.